Presented here are 10 T cell receptor beta chains from one specimen sequenced in a study of tumor and adjacent non-tumor tissue in lung cancer. A modified ARM-PCR protocol with three rounds of nested PCR amplified TCRbeta. From the multiplex PCR reads, TCRdb called clonotypes with MiXCR, one entry per CDR3 protein. The table has about 76,000 distinct CDR3 sequences, roughly 80% seen once. RNA was extracted from bulk tissue without any cell sorting. Distant lung tissue was collected more than 3 cm away from the tumor edge. Sequenced material: distant non-tumor lung tissue. These receptors all come from a man aged 55 to 69 with non-small cell lung cancer.

As for this clonotype: Compared with germline, one end of the junction differs, possibly owing to a read error. This rearrangement joins TRBV11-2 to TRBJ2-7; the D is unclear. CDR1 SGHAT and CDR2 FQNNGV come from the germline V gene. This CDR3 is built from 13 residues. For the CDR3, the DNA is TGTGTCAGCAGCTTAAATCCTCGGATCGAGCACTACTTC. It codes for CVSSLNPRIEHYF.

The V call is TRBV6-5, the J call TRBJ2-3; D remains unclear. The germline gives CDR1 MNHEY, CDR2 SVGAGI. This CDR3 spans 12 amino acids. In DNA, the CDR3 is TGTGTCAACAGCCCAGGCACAGATACGCAGTATTTT. Translating gives CVNSPGTDTQYF.

The J gene is TRBJ2-7, the V gene TRBV5-1; tentatively, D is TRBD2 (5 bases). The germline V and J ends were trimmed by 0 bases and 3 bases, with 13 bases remaining between them. The CDR3 is 15 amino acids. Germline V gives CDR1 SGHRS, CDR2 YFSETQ. In DNA, the CDR3 is TGCGCCAGCAGCTTGGGTCCGGGAAAGATCTACGAGCAGTACTTC. As protein: CASSLGPGKIYEQYF. The complete variable domain, with remaining parts taken from reference TRBV5-1 and TRBJ2-7, reads KAGVTQTPRYLIKTRGQQVTLSCSPISGHRSVSWYQQTPGQGLQFLFEYFSETQRNKGNFPGRFSGRQFSNSRSEMNVSTLELGDSALYLCASSLGPGKIYEQYFGPGTRLTVT.

A remark on this clonotype: An end of the junction differs from the germline gene, which may be a read error. This sequence joins TRBV20-1 and TRBJ1-3, with no clear D. Germline CDR1 reads DFQATT; CDR2 reads SNEGSKA (reference sequence). This CDR3 has 15 amino acids. CDR3 nucleotides: TGCAATGCTAGAGGTGGAGCCAGTGGTGGAAACACCATATATTTT. This codes for CNARGGASGGNTIYF.

This clonotype was counted many times. The V and J genes are TRBV20-1 and TRBJ1-2; no definite D call. The CDR3 length is 15 residues. The V gene's germline CDR1 is DFQATT and CDR2 SNEGSKA (reference sequence). Trimming removed 7 bases at V and 2 bases at J, with 20 bases between. The CDR3 sequence: CSVARGPTPNYGYTF. CDR3 nucleotides: TGCAGTGTCGCTAGAGGACCCACCCCGAACTATGGCTACACCTTC.

Remarks on this clonotype: Since a much larger clone is just one base distant, this may be a read error. This chain joins TRBV6-1 and TRBJ1-5; D might be TRBD1 (5 bases). CDR1 and CDR2 from the germline V gene are MNHNS and SASEGT. Between the trimmed V and J ends, which lost 2 bases and 1 base, there was a span of 9 bases. CDR3 length: 15 residues. DNA for the CDR3: TGTGCCAGCAGTGAAACGCAGGGAAGCAATCAGCCCCAGCATTTT. Protein sequence: CASSETQGSNQPQHF.

Concerning this clonotype itself: At one boundary the junction diverges from the germline segment, which might be a read error. The rearrangement joins TRBV11-2 to TRBJ1-1; the D is unclear. The CDR3 sequence is 14 residues long. Per the germline V gene, CDR1 is SGHAT and CDR2 is FQNNGV. In nucleotides, the CDR3 is TGTGCCAGCAGCTTAGGACTTCAGTACACTGAAGCTTTATTT. Its protein product is CASSLGLQYTEALF.

The chain joins TRBV25-1 to TRBJ1-6; D perhaps matches TRBD1 (5 bases). CDR1 and CDR2 (germline): MGHDK, SYGVNS. CDR3 length equals 15 residues. Trimming shortened V by 10 bases and J by 7 bases, and 20 bases separated the two germline ends. In DNA form, the CDR3 reads TGTGCCACCTCCAGATGGGATACAGGCAATTCACCCCTCCACTTT. Protein product: CATSRWDTGNSPLHF.

In regard to this clonotype: This CDR3 is missing its conserved last phenylalanine or tryptophan, likely due to a read error. This sequence joins TRBV11-2 and TRBJ2-5, with D uncertain. Germline V gene lookup returns CDR1 SGHAT and CDR2 FQNNGV. The CDR3 totals 13 residues. CDR3: CTGSSTEEETQYL. In DNA form, the CDR3 reads TGTACCGGCAGCTCTACAGAGGAAGAGACCCAGTACTTA.

For this clonotype: One end of the junction does not line up with germline, which may come from a read error. The chain is built from TRBV11-2 and TRBJ2-7; unclear D gene. The V gene's germline CDR1 is SGHAT and CDR2 FQNNGV. The CDR3 is 11 residues long. As DNA, the CDR3 is TGTGCCAGCAGCCTTGGGTACGCGCAGTACTTC. Amino acid sequence: CASSLGYAQYF.